These 22 T cell receptor beta chains were all obtained from the same sample, sequenced in a study of long-term antiretroviral therapy in people with HIV. Running of the v3.0 immunoSEQ assay took place at survey level. Data came from immunoSEQ multiplex PCR; TCRdb stores just in-frame clones and leaves some out. This table has 34,000 or so clones, roughly 87% appearing once. The input for sequencing was unsorted PBMCs, taken 0.6 years after starting antiretroviral therapy. Every receptor here comes from a young man with HIV.

V and J are TRBV29-1 and TRBJ2-5, with 10 bases lining up with TRBD2. The CDR3 totals 14 residues. V lost 7 bases, J lost 5 bases, and 10 bases stayed unmatched. Germline V lookup: CDR1 SQVTM, CDR2 ANQGSEA. The CDR3 loop is CSGRDGLAVETQYF. The CDR3 bases are TGCAGCGGTCGAGATGGACTAGCGGTGGAGACCCAGTACTTC. The entire variable domain, with the rest obtained from reference TRBV29-1 and TRBJ2-5, is as follows: SAVISQKPSRDICQRGTSLTIQCQVDSQVTMMFWYRQQPGQSLTLIATANQGSEATYESGFVIDKFPISRPNLTFSTLTVSNMSPEDSSIYLCSGRDGLAVETQYFGPGTRLLVL.

The chain recombines TRBV7-9 with TRBJ1-2; 10 bases are a match to TRBD1. V shed 1 base and J 7 bases; nucleotides not matched to a gene: 3. The CDR3 runs to 14 residues. Germline V gives CDR1 SEHNR, CDR2 FQNEAQ (reference sequence). The CDR3 sequence is CASSLGQGAVGYTF. In DNA form, the CDR3 reads TGTGCCAGCAGCTTAGGACAGGGGGCTGTTGGCTACACCTTC.

The chain carries TRBV15 and TRBJ2-4, with TRBD1 as a possible D gene (6 bases). This CDR3 has 14 amino acids. Germline V gene data show CDR1 as LNHNV and CDR2 as YYDKDF (reference sequence). The V and J ends lost 3 bases and 8 bases respectively, with 14 bases between them. DNA for the CDR3: TGTGCCACCAGCAGGGATCAGGGGATAGACATTCAGTACTTC. It encodes CATSRDQGIDIQYF.

V is TRBV7-2 and J is TRBJ1-3; perhaps TRBD1 as D (6 bases). The length of the CDR3 is 17 residues. Trimming removed 5 bases from V and 0 bases from J, with 17 bases in between. The germline CDR1 and CDR2 sequences are SGHTA and FQGNSA. The CDR3: CASSPTATGLSGNTIYF. The CDR3 DNA sequence: TGTGCCAGCAGCCCCACTGCAACAGGGCTCTCTGGAAACACCATATATTTT.

The rearrangement uses TRBV18 and TRBJ2-2; a weak D match, TRBD1 (5 bases). There are 16 residues in the CDR3. Looked up from germline, CDR1 is KGHSH and CDR2 is LQKENI. Deletions cut 2 bases from V and 2 bases from J, with 12 bases between. The CDR3 nucleotides read TGTGCCAGCTCACCAAAGACTCGGACAAACACCGGGGAGCTGTTTTTT. Translated: CASSPKTRTNTGELFF.

The chain joins TRBV6-6 to TRBJ2-5, with D tentatively TRBD1 (6 bases). V dropped 7 bases and J dropped 7 bases, with 13 bases sitting between them. The CDR3 is 12 amino acids. Germline CDR1 and CDR2: MNHNY and SVGAGI (reference sequence). The CDR3 DNA follows: TGTGCCAGCACCCAACTGACAGGGACCCAGTACTTC. The encoded protein is CASTQLTGTQYF.

The V gene is TRBV7-9, the J gene TRBJ2-3; D is ambiguous. The CDR3 has 12 residues. Per germline, CDR1 SEHNR and CDR2 FQNEAQ (reference sequence). Trimming cost V 5 bases and J 6 bases, with 9 bases left between them. CDR3 bases: TGTGCCAGCAGCCCTCTTTCCGATACGCAGTATTTT. Translation gives CASSPLSDTQYF.

The J gene is TRBJ2-1, the V gene TRBV9; 7 nucleotides match TRBD2. Germline V gives CDR1 SGDLS, CDR2 YYNGEE. V lost 4 bases and J lost 0; bases outside the gene matches: 4. This CDR3 is 15 amino acids long. CDR3 protein: CASSTSDLSYNEQFF. The DNA for the CDR3 is TGTGCCAGCAGCACTAGCGACCTCTCCTACAATGAGCAGTTCTTC.

The chain carries TRBV7-2 and TRBJ2-2; possible D gene TRBD2, 5 bases. V was trimmed by 6 bases and J by 1 base, leaving 9 bases between them. CDR1 is SGHTA, CDR2 FQGNSA, per germline. The CDR3 sequence is 14 residues long. The CDR3 nucleotides are TGTGCCAGCAGGGACTCGCTGAACACCGGGGAGCTGTTTTTT. Residues: CASRDSLNTGELFF.

The chain joins TRBV5-1 to TRBJ2-3; unclear D gene. Trimming shortened V by 3 bases and J by 2 bases, and 4 bases separated the two germline ends. The CDR3 has 12 residues. Looked up from germline, CDR1 is SGHRS and CDR2 is YFSETQ. The DNA for the CDR3 is TGCGCCAGCAGCTCATCCACAGATACGCAGTATTTT. The encoded protein is CASSSSTDTQYF.

V and J are TRBV4-3 and TRBJ2-2; 7 nucleotides agree with TRBD2. CDR3 length: 16 amino acids. CDR1 LGHNA and CDR2 YSLEER come from the germline V gene. After removal of 0 bases from V and 8 bases from J, the junction contained 9 bases not matched to a gene. CDR3 sequence reads: CASSQDSSASGGELFF. In nucleotides, the CDR3 is TGCGCCAGCAGCCAAGATAGTTCGGCTAGCGGTGGGGAGCTGTTTTTT.

The J gene is TRBJ2-5, the V gene TRBV28; either TRBD1 or TRBD2 may supply D (6 bases each). The V and J ends lost 5 bases and 4 bases respectively, with 17 bases between them. Per germline, CDR1 MDHEN and CDR2 SYDVKM. CDR3 length: 15 amino acids. The CDR3 nucleotides read TGTGCCAGCAGTCCGGCGGCAGGGGAGGTAGAGACCCAGTACTTC. Translation gives CASSPAAGEVETQYF.

The CDR3 loop reads CASSLPLRSTGELFF. CDR3 sequence (DNA): TGTGCCAGCAGCTTACCCCTTCGGTCGACCGGGGAGCTGTTTTTT. This chain connects TRBV5-6 to TRBJ2-2; D unresolved. Germline CDR1 SGHDT, CDR2 YYEEEE. This CDR3 region has 15 residues. V lost 2 bases and J 5 bases, leaving 13 bases between the germline ends.

This chain uses TRBV5-4 with TRBJ2-7, with D perhaps TRBD1 or TRBD2 (5 bases each). This CDR3 region has 14 residues. V lost 0 bases to trimming and J lost 6 bases, with 13 bases between them. The germline V gene has CDR1 SGHNT and CDR2 YYREEE (reference sequence). The CDR3 loop is CASSLVSGPAEQYF. CDR3 sequence (DNA): TGTGCCAGCAGCTTGGTCTCGGGGCCGGCCGAGCAGTACTTC.

This chain links TRBV6-5 with TRBJ2-2; D unresolved. This CDR3 comprises 11 residues. The germline V and J ends were trimmed by 6 bases and 13 bases, with 12 bases remaining between them. From germline, CDR1 is MNHEY and CDR2 SVGAGI. CDR3 in amino acids: CASSSGVRLFF. CDR3 sequence (DNA): TGTGCCAGCAGCTCAGGCGTCAGGCTGTTTTTT.

This clone has only one observation. The chain couples TRBV4-1 to TRBJ2-7, with D unresolved. Germline lookup yields CDR1 MGHRA and CDR2 YSYEKL. V lost 3 bases and J 3 bases, leaving 9 bases between the germline ends. The length of the CDR3 is 13 residues. The CDR3 DNA reads TGCGCCAGCAGCCAGCCGGGCCGCTACGAGCAGTACTTC. As protein: CASSQPGRYEQYF.

The chain uses TRBV7-9 and TRBJ1-1, with D unresolved. Looked up from germline, CDR1 is SEHNR and CDR2 is FQNEAQ (reference sequence). The CDR3 contains 14 residues. Trimming pared 1 base from V and 1 base from J, leaving 7 bases between. For the CDR3, the DNA is TGTGCCAGCAGCTTAGGGACGGCGAACACTGAAGCTTTCTTT. As protein: CASSLGTANTEAFF.

The V and J genes are TRBV7-9 and TRBJ2-5; TRBD2 agrees at 11 bases. The CDR3 extends over 16 amino acids. V lost 0 bases, J lost 1 base, and 1 base stayed unmatched. Germline CDR1 and CDR2: SEHNR and FQNEAQ (reference sequence). The CDR3 sequence is CASSLALAGGQETQYF. The CDR3 bases are TGTGCCAGCAGCTTAGCGCTAGCGGGAGGCCAAGAGACCCAGTACTTC.

The chain carries TRBV7-9 and TRBJ2-1; 8 nucleotides line up with TRBD1. The CDR3 is made up of 18 amino acids. From germline, CDR1 is SEHNR and CDR2 FQNEAQ (reference sequence). V was clipped by 5 bases and J by 5 bases; unmatched bases: 17. This CDR3 reads CASSPRHPDRVEHNEQFF. In nucleotides, the CDR3 is TGTGCCAGCAGCCCACGCCACCCGGACAGGGTAGAGCACAATGAGCAGTTCTTC.

This clone was picked up a small number of times. V and J are TRBV5-6 and TRBJ1-3; D ambiguous. Looked up from germline, CDR1 is SGHDT and CDR2 is YYEEEE. This CDR3 spans 15 amino acids. V was clipped by 4 bases and J by 0 bases, with 11 bases between them. The CDR3 DNA sequence: TGTGCCAGCAGCCTAACGGGCTCCTCTGGAAACACCATATATTTT. Translation gives CASSLTGSSGNTIYF.

The chain employs TRBV28 and TRBJ1-2, with unresolved D. The V end lost 4 bases, the J end lost 11 bases, and 8 bases lay between the germline ends. The CDR3 has 10 residues. Germline CDR1 MDHEN, CDR2 SYDVKM. CDR3 residues: CASSSLGYTF. The DNA of the CDR3 is TGTGCCAGCAGTTCGCTAGGTTACACCTTC.

V and J are TRBV5-1 and TRBJ2-1; no clear D gene. V was trimmed by 0 bases and J by 6 bases, leaving 4 bases between them. The CDR3 is 12 residues long. CDR1 and CDR2 (germline): SGHRS, YFSETQ. CDR3 protein: CASSLGFNEQFF. Here the CDR3 DNA reads TGCGCCAGCAGCTTGGGTTTCAATGAGCAGTTCTTC.